Many counts were recorded for the clone carrying this TCR beta chain. Its antigen is as yet unknown. This specimen comes from a study of CD8 T cells in ankylosing spondylitis. Regarding the study as a whole: Matched ankylosing spondylitis synovial fluid reportedly contained a significantly enriched population of disease-linked clones. Disease-linked clones were found to be CD8+ and relatively rare in peripheral blood.

This CDR3 has 20 residues. Germline lookup yields CDR1 SGHAT and CDR2 FQNNGV. The V and J ends lost 1 base and 2 bases respectively, with 27 bases between them. TCRdb re-called the 5' RACE reads through MiXCR, storing one row per CDR3 protein. Of about 140,000 distinct CDR3 sequences listed, roughly 10% were seen once; the top ten hold about 3.8%. The chain recombines TRBV11-2 with TRBJ2-7, with D maybe TRBD1 (5 bases). The TCR was taken from a female donor with ankylosing spondylitis or in good health (not recorded which). Sequencing was performed on blood, either unsorted or a sorted T cell fraction (not recorded which). The CDR3 loop reads CASSLGLGGQGSFPPYEQYF. The DNA of the CDR3 is TGTGCCAGCAGCTTAGGTCTTGGTGGGCAGGGCAGCTTCCCCCCCTACGAGCAGTACTTC. Combining the CDR3 with reference TRBV11-2 and TRBJ2-7 gives the whole variable domain EAGVAQSPRYKIIEKRQSVAFWCNPISGHATLYWYQQILGQGPKLLIQFQNNGVVDDSQLPKDRFSAERLKGVDSTLKIQPAKLEDSAVYLCASSLGLGGQGSFPPYEQYFGPGTRLTVT.